The sequence of this TCR beta chain was determined in a study of blood T cells in healthy people across ages. Healthy Russian Caucasian donors spanned ages about 6 to 100 years. Each donor gave 9 to 10 milliliters of peripheral blood. Looked up from germline, CDR1 is MDHEN and CDR2 is SYDVKM. The CDR3 loop spans 15 amino acids. Trimming took off 6 bases at V and 4 bases at J, with 19 bases between the two ends. Alongside a J-beta primer mix, a sample-barcoded 5' primer served in a second PCR lasting about 6 to 12 cycles. TCRdb fed the 5' RACE reads into MiXCR, producing one record per CDR3 protein. The sample carries under 2,000,000 distinct CDR3 sequences, around 48% recorded once.

The sequence was collected from a woman between 40 and 55 years old in good health. The specimen sequenced was blood. V is TRBV28 and J is TRBJ2-7; possibly TRBD1 for D (7 bases). CDR3 sequence (DNA): TGTGCCAGCAGACGCCAGCAGGGGGGTTCTTACGAGCAGTACTTC. It translates to CASRRQQGGSYEQYF. The variable domain in full, with the rest retrieved from reference TRBV28 and TRBJ2-7, is DVKVTQSSRYLVKRTGEKVFLECVQDMDHENMFWYRQDPGLGLRLIYFSYDVKMKEKGDIPEGYSVSREKKERFSLILESASTNQTSMYLCASRRQQGGSYEQYFGPGTRLTVT.